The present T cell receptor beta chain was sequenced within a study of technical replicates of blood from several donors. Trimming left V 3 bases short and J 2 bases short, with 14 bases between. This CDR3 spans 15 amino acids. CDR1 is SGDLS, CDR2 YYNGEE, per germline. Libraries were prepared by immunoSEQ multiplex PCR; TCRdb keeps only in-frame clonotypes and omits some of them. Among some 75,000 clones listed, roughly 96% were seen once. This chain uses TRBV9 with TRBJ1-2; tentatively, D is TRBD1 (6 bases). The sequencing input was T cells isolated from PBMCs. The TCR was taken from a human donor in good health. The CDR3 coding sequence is TGTGCCAGCAGCGGATCCCGTACAGGGAACTATGGCTACACCTTC. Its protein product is CASSGSRTGNYGYTF.